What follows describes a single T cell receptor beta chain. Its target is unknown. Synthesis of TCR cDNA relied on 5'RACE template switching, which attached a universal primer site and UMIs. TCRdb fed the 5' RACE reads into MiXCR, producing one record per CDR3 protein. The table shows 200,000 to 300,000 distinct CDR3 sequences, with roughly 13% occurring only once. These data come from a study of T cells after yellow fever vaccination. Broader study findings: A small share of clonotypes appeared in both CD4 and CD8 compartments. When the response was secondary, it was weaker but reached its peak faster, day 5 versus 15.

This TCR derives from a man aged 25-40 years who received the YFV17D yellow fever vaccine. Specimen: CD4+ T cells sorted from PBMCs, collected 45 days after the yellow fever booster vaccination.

DNA for the CDR3: TGCGCCAGCAGCTTGAACACAGGGGATTCGGGTTACGGCGAGCAGTACTTC. As protein: CASSLNTGDSGYGEQYF. The rearrangement joins TRBV5-1 to TRBJ2-7; 7 bases map to TRBD1. Germline CDR1 is SGHRS and CDR2 is YFSETQ. The CDR3 loop spans 17 amino acids. The V segment lost 1 base and the J segment 6 bases; nucleotides outside the gene matches: 16.